These T cell receptor beta chains were read from a single sample in a study of OX40 agonist ivuxolimab in advanced cancers. Assay: immunoSEQ multiplex PCR; the TCRdb copy retains only in-frame clones and omits some. This table holds about 51,000 clones, 85% to 90% found once. The sequencing used CD4+ or CD8+ T cells sorted from blood, collected in a trial of the OX40 agonist ivuxolimab. The origin of the receptors is an adult with an advanced solid tumor such as melanoma, head and neck, liver or kidney cancer. Both conserved end residues are part of each CDR3. D genes are given only for firm matches. Only some rows state a clone size, as once, few, many or a class for expanded clones.

TRBV6-1	TRBD1	.	TRBJ1-4	CATSAGGRLEKLFF	TGTGCCACTTCGGCAGGGGGACGGTTAGAAAAACTGTTTTTT
TRBV11-3	.	.	TRBJ2-2	CASSSDSGELFF	TGTGCCAGCAGCTCCGACTCCGGGGAGCTGTTTTTT
TRBV2	.	.	TRBJ1-5	CASSGGGLRQPQHF	TGTGCCAGCAGTGGGGGAGGGCTTAGACAGCCCCAGCATTTT
TRBV19	TRBD2	.	TRBJ2-2	CASRLAVTGELFF	TGTGCCAGTAGACTAGCGGTAACCGGGGAGCTGTTTTTT
TRBV10-2	.	.	TRBJ2-7	CASKDRIYEQYF	TGCGCCAGCAAGGACAGAATCTACGAGCAGTACTTC
TRBV27	.	.	TRBJ2-3	CASSLILEGRKGTDTQYF	TGTGCCAGCAGTTTAATTTTGGAGGGAAGGAAGGGCACAGATACGCAGTATTTT
TRBV15	TRBD2	.	TRBJ2-1	CATSRPTSGYGNEQFF	TGTGCCACCAGCAGACCGACTAGCGGGTACGGCAATGAGCAGTTCTTC
TRBV19	.	.	TRBJ2-1	CASSTQGGEQFF	TGTGCCAGTAGTACCCAGGGTGGTGAGCAGTTCTTC
TRBV6-5	TRBD1	.	TRBJ1-2	CASSLQGFGGYTF	TGTGCCAGCAGCCTACAGGGGTTTGGCGGCTACACCTTC
TRBV19	.	.	TRBJ2-1	CASSIDTKNEQFF	TGTGCCAGTAGTATAGACACCAAGAATGAGCAGTTCTTC
TRBV9	TRBD2	.	TRBJ2-7	CASSVKRDSYEQYF	TGTGCCAGCAGCGTAAAGCGGGACTCCTACGAGCAGTACTTC
TRBV28	.	.	TRBJ2-7	CASSPWGSSYEQYF	TGTGCCAGCAGCCCCTGGGGGAGCTCCTACGAGCAGTACTTC
TRBV29-1	TRBD1	.	TRBJ1-1	CSVDPGTEVEAFF	TGCAGCGTTGATCCGGGGACAGAGGTTGAAGCTTTCTTT
TRBV6-5	TRBD1	.	TRBJ2-7	CASSYAQGITYEQYF	TGTGCCAGCAGTTACGCACAGGGGATCACCTACGAGCAGTACTTC
TRBV7-6	TRBD1	.	TRBJ1-2	CASSLGTGQVGYGYTF	TGTGCCAGCAGCTTAGGAACGGGACAGGTGGGCTATGGCTACACCTTC
TRBV6-1	TRBD1	few	TRBJ2-1	CASSERGLRTYNEQFF	TGTGCCAGCAGTGAGAGGGGGCTAAGGACCTACAATGAGCAGTTCTTC
TRBV7-2	.	.	TRBJ2-5	CASSLAWTDQETQYF	TGTGCCAGCAGCTTAGCCTGGACAGACCAAGAGACCCAGTACTTC
TRBV5-5	.	.	TRBJ1-6	CASSLFDGSNSPLHF	TGTGCCAGCAGCCTCTTCGACGGATCTAATTCACCCCTCCACTTT
TRBV28	.	.	TRBJ2-7	CASSPTRVEGHEQYF	TGTGCCAGCAGTCCAACCAGGGTAGAAGGACACGAGCAGTACTTC
TRBV19	TRBD1	.	TRBJ1-5	CASTVDRVGNQPQHF	TGTGCCAGTACCGTGGACAGGGTCGGCAATCAGCCCCAGCATTTT
TRBV28	.	.	TRBJ1-3	CASSYPHRVGNTIYF	TGTGCCAGCAGTTACCCACACAGGGTTGGAAACACCATATATTTT
TRBV29-1	TRBD1	once	TRBJ2-1	CSVGNRGTGAYNEQFF	TGCAGCGTTGGGAATAGGGGGACAGGAGCTTACAATGAGCAGTTCTTC
TRBV19	TRBD1	.	TRBJ2-2	CASSLSRTGGITGELFF	TGTGCCAGTAGCCTCAGCCGGACAGGGGGCATCACCGGGGAGCTGTTTTTT
TRBV7-6	TRBD2	.	TRBJ2-3	CASSGGLAGVRDTQYF	TGTGCCAGCAGCGGCGGACTAGCGGGAGTCAGAGATACGCAGTATTTT
TRBV7-8	.	.	TRBJ2-7	CASSLQGVSYEQYF	TGTGCCAGCAGCTTACAGGGCGTCTCCTACGAGCAGTACTTC
TRBV20-1	.	.	TRBJ2-5	CSASLQETQYF	TGCAGTGCTAGCCTCCAAGAGACCCAGTACTTC
TRBV29-1	.	.	TRBJ2-3	CSVDKGPDTQYF	TGCAGCGTCGATAAGGGGCCAGATACGCAGTATTTT